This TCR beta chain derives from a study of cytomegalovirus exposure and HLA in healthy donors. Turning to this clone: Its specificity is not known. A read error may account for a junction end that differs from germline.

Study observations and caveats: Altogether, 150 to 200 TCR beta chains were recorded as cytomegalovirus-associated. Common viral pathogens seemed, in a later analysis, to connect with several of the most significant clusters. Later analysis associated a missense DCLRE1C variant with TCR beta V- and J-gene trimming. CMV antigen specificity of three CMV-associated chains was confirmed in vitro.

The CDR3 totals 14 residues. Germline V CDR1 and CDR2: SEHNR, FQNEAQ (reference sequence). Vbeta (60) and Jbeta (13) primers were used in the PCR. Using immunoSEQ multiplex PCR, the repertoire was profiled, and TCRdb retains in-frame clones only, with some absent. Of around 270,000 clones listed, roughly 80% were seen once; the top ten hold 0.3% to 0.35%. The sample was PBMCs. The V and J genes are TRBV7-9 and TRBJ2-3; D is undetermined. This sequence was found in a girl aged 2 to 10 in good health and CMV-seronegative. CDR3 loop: CSSSFRFMTDTQYF. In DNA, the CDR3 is TGTTCCAGCAGCTTCCGGTTTATGACAGATACGCAGTATTTT.